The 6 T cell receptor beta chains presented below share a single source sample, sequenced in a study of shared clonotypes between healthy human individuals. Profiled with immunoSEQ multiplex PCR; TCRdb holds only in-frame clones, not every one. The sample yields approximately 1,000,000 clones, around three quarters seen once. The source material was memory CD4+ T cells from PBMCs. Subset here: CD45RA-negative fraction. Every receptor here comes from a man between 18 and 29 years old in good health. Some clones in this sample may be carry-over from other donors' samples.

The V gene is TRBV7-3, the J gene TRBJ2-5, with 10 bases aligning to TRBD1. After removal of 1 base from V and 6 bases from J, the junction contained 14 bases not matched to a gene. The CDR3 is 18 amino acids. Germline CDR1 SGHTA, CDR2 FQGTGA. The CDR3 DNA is TGTGCCAGCAGCTTAAACTTGCGACAGGGGGCTATTAGAAAGACCCAGTACTTC. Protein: CASSLNLRQGAIRKTQYF.

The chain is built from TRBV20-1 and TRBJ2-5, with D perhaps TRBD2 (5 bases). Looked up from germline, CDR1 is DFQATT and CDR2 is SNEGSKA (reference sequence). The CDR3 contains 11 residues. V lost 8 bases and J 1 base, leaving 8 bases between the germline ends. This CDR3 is CSPGIQETQYF. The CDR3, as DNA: TGCAGTCCGGGGATCCAAGAGACCCAGTACTTC.

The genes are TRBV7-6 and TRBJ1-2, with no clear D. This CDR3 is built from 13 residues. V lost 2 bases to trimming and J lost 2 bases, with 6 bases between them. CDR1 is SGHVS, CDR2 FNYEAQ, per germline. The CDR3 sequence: CASSLNTNYGYTF. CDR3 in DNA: TGTGCCAGCAGCTTAAACACAAACTATGGCTACACCTTC.

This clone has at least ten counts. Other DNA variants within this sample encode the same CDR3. This chain's CDR3 is CASSQDRDGGGEQFF. Here the CDR3 DNA reads TGTGCCAGCAGCCAAGATAGAGATGGGGGCGGTGAGCAGTTCTTC. This chain connects TRBV4-2 to TRBJ2-1, with D perhaps TRBD1 (6 bases). This CDR3 spans 15 amino acids. Trimming cost V 0 bases and J 9 bases, with 15 bases left between them. Germline lookup yields CDR1 LGHNA and CDR2 YNFKEQ.

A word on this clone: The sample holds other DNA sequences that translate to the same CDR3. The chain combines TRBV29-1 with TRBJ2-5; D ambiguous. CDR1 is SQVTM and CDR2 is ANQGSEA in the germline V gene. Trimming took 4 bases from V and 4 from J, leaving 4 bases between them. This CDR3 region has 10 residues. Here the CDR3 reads CSVGSETQYF. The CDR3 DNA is TGCAGCGTTGGCTCAGAGACCCAGTACTTC.

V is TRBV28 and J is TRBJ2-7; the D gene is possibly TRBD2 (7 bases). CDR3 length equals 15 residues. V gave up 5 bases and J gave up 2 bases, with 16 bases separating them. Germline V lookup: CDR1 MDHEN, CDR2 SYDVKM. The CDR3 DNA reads TGTGCCAGCAGTCTTGGAGCGGGACAACCCTACGAGCAGTACTTC. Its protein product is CASSLGAGQPYEQYF.